This T cell receptor (beta chain) was identified in a study of blood T cell repertoires in COVID-19. As for the study in general: From T cells, B-cell-depleted T cells, or PBMCs came the material, which was cDNA or gDNA.

The table came from immunoSEQ multiplex PCR; TCRdb's copy has only in-frame clones and leaves some out. In the table there are about 180,000 clones, 70% to 90% of which are singletons. V shed 5 bases and J 4 bases; nucleotides not matched to a gene: 11. The CDR3 has 16 residues. CDR1 is SGHTA and CDR2 is FQGNSA in the germline V gene. This TCR was sampled from a woman aged 25 to 39 with active or convalescent COVID-19. V gene TRBV7-2 combines with J gene TRBJ2-7; 10 bases align to TRBD1. Sequencing was performed on peripheral blood. Here the CDR3 reads CASSHPTGGTRYEQYF. The CDR3 DNA reads TGTGCCAGCAGCCACCCGACAGGGGGCACGAGGTACGAGCAGTACTTC.